One and the same sample provided the 8 T cell receptor beta chains below, sequenced in a study of cytomegalovirus exposure and HLA in healthy donors. The PCR made use of 60 Vbeta and 13 Jbeta primers. Libraries were prepared by immunoSEQ multiplex PCR; TCRdb keeps only in-frame clonotypes and omits some of them. Here the sample spans around 150,000 clones, around 77% being singletons. Sequences were obtained from PBMCs. All receptors come from a man aged 25-45 years in good health and CMV-seronegative.

The V call is TRBV19, the J call TRBJ2-7; weak D call: TRBD2 (5 bases). The CDR3 loop spans 14 amino acids. The V gene's germline CDR1 is LNHDA and CDR2 SQIVND (reference sequence). Trimming removed 3 bases from V and 0 bases from J, with 9 bases in between. DNA for the CDR3: TGTGCCAGTAGTATGGCGGGTCCCTCCTACGAGCAGTACTTC. Translation gives CASSMAGPSYEQYF.

The V and J genes are TRBV19 and TRBJ1-3, with D possibly being TRBD1 (5 bases). Germline CDR1 reads LNHDA; CDR2 reads SQIVND (reference sequence). This CDR3 has 16 residues. V was trimmed by 4 bases and J by 0 bases, leaving 13 bases between them. The CDR3 here is CASSKVGLYSGNTIYF. Written as DNA, the CDR3 is TGTGCCAGTAGTAAAGTGGGACTCTACTCTGGAAACACCATATATTTT.

The J gene is TRBJ2-1, the V gene TRBV11-1; TRBD1 matches at 7 bases. Per germline, CDR1 SGHAT and CDR2 FQDESV (reference sequence). The length of the CDR3 is 15 residues. The V gene end was trimmed by 3 bases and the J gene end by 7 bases; junction bases not matched to a gene: 9. CDR3: CASSLMGQRMNEQFF. The CDR3, as DNA: TGTGCCAGCAGCTTGATGGGACAGCGTATGAATGAGCAGTTCTTC.

This chain links TRBV19 with TRBJ2-7, with 11 bases aligning to TRBD2. CDR3 length equals 14 residues. Germline assignment: CDR1 LNHDA and CDR2 SQIVND (reference sequence). With V trimmed by 5 bases and J by 2 bases, 2 bases remained unmatched. The DNA for the CDR3 is TGTGCCAGTAGTCTGACTAGCGGGGCCTACGAGCAGTACTTC. Its translation is CASSLTSGAYEQYF.

The chain is built from TRBV5-6 and TRBJ2-5, with 11 bases matching TRBD1. V was pared by 1 base and J by 4 bases, with 6 bases of the junction left unmatched. CDR1 and CDR2 (germline): SGHDT, YYEEEE. The CDR3 consists of 16 residues. The CDR3 here is CASSLTRTGGLETQYF. In DNA form, the CDR3 reads TGTGCCAGCAGCTTGACCCGGACAGGGGGCCTAGAGACCCAGTACTTC.

V gene TRBV6-1 combines with J gene TRBJ2-1, with 9 bases matching TRBD1. The CDR3 covers 14 residues. Per the germline V gene, CDR1 is MNHNS and CDR2 is SASEGT. Unmatched junction bases numbered 5, after V lost 6 bases and J lost 5 bases. The CDR3: CASSRQGVDNEQFF. CDR3 nucleotide sequence: TGTGCCAGCAGCCGACAGGGGGTTGACAATGAGCAGTTCTTC.

There are a few counts of this clone. V gene TRBV2 combines with J gene TRBJ2-1; TRBD2 agrees at 7 bases. V lost 4 bases, J lost 0 bases, and 6 bases stayed unmatched. Germline V gene sequence: CDR1 SNHLY, CDR2 FYNNEI. This CDR3 spans 16 amino acids. CDR3 in amino acids: CASSVSGRSSYNEQFF. DNA of the CDR3: TGTGCCAGCAGTGTCTCCGGGAGGAGCTCCTACAATGAGCAGTTCTTC. Full variable domain (missing parts from reference TRBV2 and TRBJ2-1): EPEVTQTPSHQVTQMGQEVILRCVPISNHLYFYWYRQILGQKVEFLVSFYNNEISEKSEIFDDQFSVERPDGSNFTLKIRSTKLEDSAMYFCASSVSGRSSYNEQFFGPGTRLTVL.

The rearrangement links TRBV5-4 to TRBJ2-7; 14 positions agree with TRBD2. This CDR3 is built from 13 residues. With 4 bases clipped from V and 11 bases from J, the junction kept 5 bases outside the gene matches. Germline V CDR1 and CDR2: SGHNT, YYREEE (reference sequence). The CDR3 nucleotides read TGTGCCAGCAGCGATCAGACTAGCGGGAGGGAGTACTTC. It yields the protein CASSDQTSGREYF.